This entry describes one T cell receptor beta chain. Other DNA sequences within the sample encode an identical CDR3. Method: immunoSEQ multiplex PCR; TCRdb's copy keeps in-frame clones and lacks some. The sample has approximately 200,000 clones; 87% are singletons. Clinical history as reported by participants underpinned cohort assignment. Before being deemed recovered, Cohort 3 donors had two negative PCRs, clearance, or symptom resolution. The germline V gene has CDR1 KGHSH and CDR2 LQKENI. The CDR3 consists of 15 residues. V lost 5 bases to trimming and J lost 0 bases, with 10 bases between them. This entry belongs to a study of blood T cell repertoires in COVID-19. Overall study context: Some COVID-19 samples were acute and others convalescent; all came from the United States, Italy and Spain. The analysed material was cDNA or gDNA that came from T cells, B-cell-depleted T cells, or PBMCs.

The gene calls are TRBV18 and TRBJ1-4; the D is unclear. The sequenced sample was PBMCs or T cells enriched from blood (not recorded which). This clonotype was sampled from a man aged 25 to 45 who had recovered from COVID-19. The CDR3 nucleotides read TGTGCCAGCTCATCCACAGTTGCAACTAATGAAAAACTGTTTTTT. Translation: CASSSTVATNEKLFF.